Below, one T cell receptor beta chain is given with its context. This sample was included in a study of blood T cell repertoires in COVID-19. In the study overall: Material from acute and convalescent COVID-19 was sourced from the United States, Italy and Spain. PBMCs, B-cell-depleted T cells, or T cells were the source of the cDNA or gDNA that made up the material.

Sequencing used immunoSEQ multiplex PCR; TCRdb keeps in-frame clones, though not all of them. The data show over 60,000 clones, roughly 82% seen once. Trimming pared 4 bases from V and 0 bases from J, leaving 3 bases between. The length of the CDR3 is 13 residues. Per germline, CDR1 SGHDN and CDR2 FVKESK. The chain combines TRBV14 with TRBJ2-2; no firm D call. The clonotype comes from a man at least 80 years old with active COVID-19. The material sequenced was peripheral blood. The CDR3: CASSPSNTGELFF. CDR3 sequence (DNA): TGTGCCAGCAGCCCTTCGAACACCGGGGAGCTGTTTTTT.